This TCR beta chain came from a study of blood T cell repertoires in COVID-19. About the study: Collection of acute and convalescent COVID-19 samples took place in the United States, Italy and Spain.

Germline V lookup: CDR1 ENHRY, CDR2 SYGVKD. The CDR3 is made up of 16 amino acids. Germline trimming cut 6 bases from V and 4 bases from J; bases unmatched to any gene: 8. The authors' processing: The authors estimated nucleated cell counts from reference gene primer amplification. Libraries were prepared by immunoSEQ multiplex PCR; TCRdb keeps only in-frame clonotypes and omits some of them. The D gene and trimming were derived from the DNA, and the V and J assignments and clone size from that table. Among over 150,000 clones, less than 85% were seen once, and the ten largest hold approximately 10%.

Input material: peripheral blood. V is TRBV10-3 and J is TRBJ2-3, with 12 bases fitting TRBD2. This clonotype was sampled from a woman aged 80 or older with active or convalescent COVID-19. The CDR3, as DNA: TGTGCCATCAGCCAGGCACTAGCGGGAGGATCAGATACGCAGTATTTT. Its protein is CAISQALAGGSDTQYF.